Shown below are 28 T cell receptor beta chains from a single sample sequenced in a study of Graves' ophthalmopathy and Graves' hyperthyroidism. Amplification from RNA transcripts yielded the TCR beta CDR3 regions. HTBI primers were employed in first-round RT-PCR, then a second-round multiplex PCR followed. Each CDR3 protein gets one entry after TCRdb re-called the multiplex PCR reads with MiXCR. This sample carries 560,000 or so distinct CDR3 sequences, just under 40% of them seen once, and the ten largest clones take 4% to 5%. Sequencing was performed on peripheral blood or thyroid tissue (not recorded which). These receptors originate from an adult man with Graves' hyperthyroidism.

The V and J genes are TRBV29-1 and TRBJ2-4; 8 nucleotides align to TRBD1. V shed 4 bases and J 11 bases; nucleotides not matched to a gene: 10. Germline V gene lookup returns CDR1 SQVTM and CDR2 ANQGSEA. The CDR3 runs 13 residues. CDR3 sequence reads: CSVGEEAGGVQYF. The CDR3 DNA reads as TGCAGCGTTGGGGAGGAGGCAGGGGGCGTTCAGTACTTC.

This clonotype was seen ten or more times. The genes are TRBV5-4 and TRBJ1-2; D unresolved. V dropped 5 bases and J dropped 6 bases, with 11 bases sitting between them. CDR3 size: 12 residues. Germline values: CDR1 SGHNT, CDR2 YYREEE (reference sequence). This CDR3 is CASRDGLDGYTF. The CDR3 DNA reads as TGTGCCAGCAGGGATGGGTTGGATGGCTACACCTTC.

This chain uses TRBV20-1 with TRBJ1-1; 8 bases map to TRBD1. J gave up 7 bases and V 4 bases, and 11 bases lay outside the gene matches. The CDR3 is 14 residues long. Germline V CDR1 and CDR2: DFQATT, SNEGSKA (reference sequence). CDR3 protein: CSATGEDRDFEAFF. For the CDR3, the DNA is TGCAGTGCTACCGGAGAGGACAGGGACTTTGAAGCTTTCTTT.

This rearrangement joins TRBV10-3 to TRBJ1-6; TRBD1 agrees at 10 bases. Trimming at V came to 10 bases and at J to 8 bases, leaving 5 bases not matched to a gene. Looked up from germline, CDR1 is ENHRY and CDR2 is SYGVKD. This CDR3 has 13 amino acids. Written as DNA, the CDR3 is TGTGCCACCGGGACAGGGGCGGATTCACCCCTCCACTTT. Amino acids: CATGTGADSPLHF.

As for this clonotype: The conserved phenylalanine or tryptophan normally closing the CDR3 is absent here, so this likely arose from a read error. The DNA is omitted, as the CDR3 cannot be located on it reliably, and the CDR3 follows TCRdb's listing. J is TRBJ2-5 and V is TRBV29-1; the DNA was not compared with TRBD1, the D call given in the table. Germline V gene lookup returns CDR1 SQVTM and CDR2 ANQGSEA. The CDR3 numbers 15 amino acids, ends counted. Here the CDR3 reads CSVEGGADLGYTFGS.

A note on this clonotype: A read error may account for a junction end that differs from germline. The chain couples TRBV4-1 to TRBJ1-4, with D possibly matching TRBD1 (5 bases). The CDR3 covers 15 residues. In germline, CDR1 is MGHRA, CDR2 YSYEKL. CDR3 in amino acids: CASSQDQGPNEKLFF. The CDR3, as DNA: TGTGCCAGCAGCCAAGATCAGGGACCTAATGAAAAACTGTTTTTT.

Points on this clonotype: A much larger clone sits a single nucleotide away, making a read error possible. V usage is TRBV19 and J usage is TRBJ2-7; 7 bases line up with TRBD1. CDR1 is LNHDA, CDR2 SQIVND, per germline (reference sequence). The CDR3 consists of 15 residues. With V trimmed by 5 bases and J by 3 bases, 10 bases remained unmatched. The CDR3 coding sequence is TGTGCCAGTAGTGCGTTACAGGGGAACAACTACGAGCAGTACTTC. It is translated as CASSALQGNNYEQYF.

This chain links TRBV6-1 with TRBJ1-3, with TRBD1 as a possible D gene (5 bases). This CDR3 comprises 15 residues. The germline gives CDR1 MNHNS, CDR2 SASEGT. Trimming shortened V by 2 bases and J by 5 bases, and 13 bases separated the two germline ends. The CDR3 reads CASSELPGTRNTIYF. The CDR3 region has the DNA TGTGCCAGCAGTGAACTTCCCGGGACCCGAAACACCATATATTTT.

This clonotype was seen only a few times. V gene TRBV7-9 combines with J gene TRBJ2-7; 8 bases agree with TRBD1. The CDR3 sequence is 17 residues long. J gave up 1 base and V 1 base, and 9 bases lay outside the gene matches. The germline V gene encodes CDR1 SEHNR and CDR2 FQNEAQ (reference sequence). CDR3 DNA sequence: TGTGCCAGCAGCTTAGGGGGGACAGGCAGCTTATCCTACGAGCAGTACTTC. This sequence encodes CASSLGGTGSLSYEQYF. Looking up the rest from reference TRBV7-9 and TRBJ2-7 gives the full variable domain: DTGVSQNPRHKITKRGQNVTFRCDPISEHNRLYWYRQTLGQGPEFLTYFQNEAQLEKSRLLSDRFSAERPKGSFSTLEIQRTEQGDSAMYLCASSLGGTGSLSYEQYFGPGTRLTVT.

There are a few counts of this clonotype. This sequence joins TRBV19 and TRBJ1-3; unclear D gene. The germline V gene encodes CDR1 LNHDA and CDR2 SQIVND (reference sequence). This CDR3 has 14 residues. V was cut by 7 bases and J by 0 bases, with 10 bases left in between. The chain's CDR3 is CASTEPDSGNTIYF. In DNA form, the CDR3 reads TGTGCCAGTACTGAGCCAGACTCTGGAAACACCATATATTTT.

This clonotype was counted a few times. The chain joins TRBV24-1 to TRBJ2-3, with 7 nucleotides matching TRBD1. V lost 7 bases to trimming and J lost 4 bases; unmatched junction nucleotides: 7. The CDR3 is 14 amino acids. Germline V lookup: CDR1 KGHDR, CDR2 SFDVKD. CDR3 bases: TGTGCCACCAGGCAGGGGGATCTTGCAGATACGCAGTATTTT. It translates to CATRQGDLADTQYF.

The CDR3 sequence is CASSEYRSESEAFF. The CDR3 coding sequence is TGTGCCAGCAGTGAATATAGGAGCGAATCGGAAGCTTTCTTT. This chain uses TRBV25-1 with TRBJ1-1; no definite D call. The CDR3 contains 14 residues. From germline, CDR1 is MGHDK and CDR2 SYGVNS. Between the trimmed V and J ends, which lost 0 bases and 8 bases, there was a span of 13 bases.

The chain employs TRBV2 and TRBJ2-7, with TRBD2 identical over 7 bases. Germline values: CDR1 SNHLY, CDR2 FYNNEI. CDR3 length equals 15 residues. Trimming removed 6 bases from V and 5 bases from J; junction bases left unmatched: 13. The CDR3 loop reads CASRRPSGGENEQYF. As DNA, the CDR3 is TGTGCCAGCAGAAGACCTAGCGGTGGGGAGAACGAGCAGTACTTC. The full variable domain, completed using reference TRBV2 and TRBJ2-7, is EPEVTQTPSHQVTQMGQEVILRCVPISNHLYFYWYRQILGQKVEFLVSFYNNEISEKSEIFDDQFSVERPDGSNFTLKIRSTKLEDSAMYFCASRRPSGGENEQYFGPGTRLTVT.

V usage is TRBV6-1 and J usage is TRBJ2-7, with 7 bases lining up with TRBD2. The germline V gene encodes CDR1 MNHNS and CDR2 SASEGT. The ends lost 6 bases at V and 6 bases at J; junction bases unmatched: 5. The CDR3 consists of 12 residues. The CDR3 here is CASSLWEGEQYF. CDR3 DNA sequence: TGTGCCAGCAGCCTCTGGGAGGGCGAGCAGTACTTC.

This clonotype showed up many times. The chain carries TRBV29-1 and TRBJ2-5; D is undetermined. V was cut by 6 bases and J by 5 bases, with 13 bases left in between. Germline V CDR1 and CDR2: SQVTM, ANQGSEA. The CDR3 is made up of 12 amino acids. The CDR3 region is CSVLGRRETQYF. CDR3 nucleotides: TGCAGCGTCCTTGGGCGTCGGGAGACCCAGTACTTC.

This clonotype was recorded many times. This chain uses TRBV7-9 with TRBJ2-7, with 8 bases identical to TRBD2. The junction had 8 bases not matched to a gene; V was cut back by 4 bases and J by 0 bases. This CDR3 is built from 16 residues. CDR1 is SEHNR and CDR2 is FQNEAQ in the germline V gene (reference sequence). In DNA, the CDR3 is TGTGCCAGCAGCTCGGGGGGGGGACAAGGCTCCTACGAGCAGTACTTC. This codes for CASSSGGGQGSYEQYF.

In its sample, this clonotype was seen many times. The chain links TRBV20-1 to TRBJ1-2, with D perhaps matching TRBD1 (5 bases). The length of the CDR3 is 15 residues. Germline assignment: CDR1 DFQATT and CDR2 SNEGSKA (reference sequence). The V end lost 6 bases, the J end lost 3 bases, and 20 bases lay between the germline ends. CDR3 bases: TGCAGTGCCACCCTCAGGGTAAGGCTCGACTATGGCTACACCTTC. It translates to CSATLRVRLDYGYTF.

The chain's CDR3 is CASSLDVGRGETQYF. The CDR3 DNA reads as TGCGCCAGCAGCTTGGACGTGGGGCGCGGGGAGACCCAGTACTTC. The J gene is TRBJ2-5, the V gene TRBV5-1, with D perhaps being TRBD1 or TRBD2 (5 bases each). With 0 bases removed from V and 5 bases from J, the gap between germline ends came to 14 bases. The CDR3 spans 15 residues. Germline CDR1 reads SGHRS; CDR2 reads YFSETQ.

In its sample, this clonotype was seen a few times. The genes are TRBV2 and TRBJ2-3, with TRBD2 identical over 9 bases. The germline gives CDR1 SNHLY, CDR2 FYNNEI. V shed 6 bases, J shed 2 bases, and the junction held 6 bases outside the gene matches. This CDR3 is built from 15 residues. The CDR3 loop reads CASRATSGLTDTQYF. CDR3 in DNA: TGTGCCAGCAGAGCGACTAGCGGACTCACAGATACGCAGTATTTT.

The rearrangement joins TRBV30 to TRBJ1-4; D may be TRBD1 (5 bases). V was cut by 2 bases and J by 7 bases, with 8 bases left in between. This CDR3 region has 12 residues. Per the germline V gene, CDR1 is GTSNPN and CDR2 is SVGIG (reference sequence). The chain's CDR3 is CAWSFGAEKLFF. DNA of the CDR3: TGTGCCTGGAGTTTTGGGGCTGAAAAACTGTTTTTT. Filled out from reference TRBV30 and TRBJ1-4, the complete variable domain reads SQTIHQWPATLVQPVGSPLSLECTVEGTSNPNLYWYRQAAGRGLQLLFYSVGIGQISSEVPQNLSASRPQDRQFILSSKKLLLSDSGFYLCAWSFGAEKLFFGSGTQLSVL.

The V gene is TRBV7-9, the J gene TRBJ1-5, with D possibly matching TRBD1 (5 bases). The CDR3 spans 13 residues. Trimming pared 5 bases from V and 14 bases from J, leaving 19 bases between. The germline V gene has CDR1 SEHNR and CDR2 FQNEAQ (reference sequence). CDR3 in DNA: TGTGCCAGCAGCCCGGTGGAGCGGGGCGCCGAGCATTTT. Its translation is CASSPVERGAEHF.

With respect to this clonotype: This may stem from a read error, because a much larger clone lies one nucleotide away. The rearrangement uses TRBV5-1 and TRBJ1-2; 9 bases agree with TRBD1. This CDR3 spans 18 amino acids. CDR1 and CDR2 from the germline V gene are SGHRS and YFSETQ. The CDR3 is CASSVARTGEVENYGYTF. The DNA for the CDR3 is TGTGCCAGCAGCGTAGCGAGGACAGGGGAGGTTGAGAACTATGGCTACACCTTC.

This clonotype occurred many times. V is TRBV4-1 and J is TRBJ2-7, with D maybe TRBD1 (6 bases). The CDR3 is 17 residues long. Germline V lookup: CDR1 MGHRA, CDR2 YSYEKL. V was pared by 3 bases and J by 5 bases, with 23 bases between. The CDR3 loop is CASSHPIEGQGHNEQYF. The CDR3 DNA sequence: TGCGCCAGCAGCCACCCGATCGAGGGGCAGGGGCACAACGAGCAGTACTTC.

In regard to this clonotype: A junction end diverges from the germline sequence, so it may reflect a read error. The V and J genes are TRBV9 and TRBJ1-5; D unclear. Germline-derived CDR1 and CDR2 are SGDLS and YYNGEE. The CDR3 has 15 amino acids. CDR3 sequence (DNA): TGTGCCAACAGCGTAGATGGAAATAGCAATCAGCCCCAGCATTTT. Translated, it gives CANSVDGNSNQPQHF.

The chain carries TRBV10-2 and TRBJ2-5, with 13 positions matching TRBD2. The germline V gene has CDR1 WSHSY and CDR2 SAAADI. V was pared by 3 bases and J by 5 bases, with 3 bases of the junction left unmatched. CDR3 length: 15 residues. CDR3 in amino acids: CASSELAGGPETQYF. The CDR3 DNA reads TGCGCCAGCAGTGAACTAGCGGGAGGGCCGGAGACCCAGTACTTC.

The V gene is TRBV24-1, the J gene TRBJ2-1; possibly TRBD2 for D (5 bases). The germline gives CDR1 KGHDR, CDR2 SFDVKD. The length of the CDR3 is 13 residues. Trimming left V 5 bases short and J 7 bases short, with 11 bases between. The CDR3 is CATSGTPGNEQFF. DNA for the CDR3: TGTGCCACCAGTGGGACTCCAGGAAATGAGCAGTTCTTC.

At least ten counts were recorded for this clonotype. This chain connects TRBV6-5 to TRBJ1-6; no firm D call. CDR1 and CDR2 from the germline V gene are MNHEY and SVGAGI. The CDR3 runs to 14 residues. Trimming removed 2 bases from V and 7 bases from J, with 9 bases in between. The CDR3 DNA reads as TGTGCCAGCAGTTACCCTGGACGGAATTCACCCCTCCACTTT. As protein: CASSYPGRNSPLHF.

There are a few counts of this clonotype. The gene calls are TRBV6-1 and TRBJ2-7; possibly TRBD2 for D (5 bases). Trimming took 3 bases from V and 0 from J, leaving 15 bases between them. Germline V gives CDR1 MNHNS, CDR2 SASEGT. The CDR3 is 16 residues long. As DNA, the CDR3 is TGTGCCAGCAGTGATCCCGGAGGTCCTTTCTCCTACGAGCAGTACTTC. It is translated as CASSDPGGPFSYEQYF.